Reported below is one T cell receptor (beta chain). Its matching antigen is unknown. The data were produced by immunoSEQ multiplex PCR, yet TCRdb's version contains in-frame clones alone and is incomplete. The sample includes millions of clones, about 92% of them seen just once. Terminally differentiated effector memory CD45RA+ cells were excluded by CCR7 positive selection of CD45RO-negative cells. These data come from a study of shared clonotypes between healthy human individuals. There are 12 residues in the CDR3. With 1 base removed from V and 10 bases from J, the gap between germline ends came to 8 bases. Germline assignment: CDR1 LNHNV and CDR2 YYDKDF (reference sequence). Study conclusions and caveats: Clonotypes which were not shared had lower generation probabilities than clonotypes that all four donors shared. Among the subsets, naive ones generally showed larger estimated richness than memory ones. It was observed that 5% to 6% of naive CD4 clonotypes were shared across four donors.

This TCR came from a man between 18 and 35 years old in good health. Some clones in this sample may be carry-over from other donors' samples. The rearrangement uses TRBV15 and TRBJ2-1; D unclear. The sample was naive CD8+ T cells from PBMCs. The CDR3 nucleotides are TGTGCCACCAGCAGAGGAGTCAGGGAGCAGTTCTTC. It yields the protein CATSRGVREQFF.